The 6 T cell receptor beta chains in this list originate from one sample, sequenced in a study of T cells in Graves' hyperthyroidism and ophthalmopathy. TCR beta CDR3 sequences were amplified from RNA transcripts. First-round RT-PCR of the TCR CDR3 relied on the HTBI primer set. TCRdb reprocessed the multiplex PCR reads via MiXCR and lists one record per CDR3 protein. Here the sample spans hundreds of thousands of distinct CDR3 sequences, more than 30% being singletons. The specimen was blood. These receptor sequences come from a man aged 18 to 30 with Graves' hyperthyroidism.

This clonotype occurred many times. V usage is TRBV12-3 or TRBV12-4 and J usage is TRBJ1-6; 7 nucleotides match TRBD1. V lost 7 bases and J lost 11; bases outside the gene matches: 8. The CDR3 sequence is 13 residues long. CDR3 sequence reads: CASTSGGRAPLHF. The CDR3, as DNA: TGTGCCAGCACCTCAGGGGGTAGGGCACCCCTCCACTTT.

The chain combines TRBV19 with TRBJ2-6; tentatively, D is TRBD1 (5 bases). The V gene's germline CDR1 is LNHDA and CDR2 SQIVND (reference sequence). The CDR3 has 17 residues. Trimming took off 5 bases at V and 2 bases at J, with 16 bases between the two ends. CDR3 in amino acids: CASSVANPGPGANVLTF. As DNA, the CDR3 is TGTGCCAGTAGTGTAGCCAACCCAGGGCCTGGGGCCAACGTCCTGACTTTC.

The rearrangement links TRBV20-1 to TRBJ1-5, with D possibly TRBD1 on 6 matching bases. Trimming took off 4 bases at V and 1 base at J, with 8 bases between the two ends. The CDR3 spans 13 residues. Germline CDR1 and CDR2: DFQATT and SNEGSKA (reference sequence). This chain's CDR3 is CSAKGQSNQPQHF. The DNA of the CDR3 is TGCAGTGCTAAAGGACAGAGCAATCAGCCCCAGCATTTT.

A note on this clonotype: A junction end diverges from the germline sequence, so it may reflect a read error. The chain recombines TRBV2 with TRBJ2-6; 8 nucleotides agree with TRBD2. The CDR3 has 18 residues. Germline-derived CDR1 and CDR2 are SNHLY and FYNNEI. The CDR3 nucleotides are TGTGCCAGCGGGGCCCGGGGGGGAACCTTCTCTGGGGCCAACGTCCTGGCTTTC. The encoded protein is CASGARGGTFSGANVLAF.

This clonotype was seen only a few times. The V and J genes are TRBV12-3 or TRBV12-4 and TRBJ2-7, with a weak D call TRBD2 (6 bases). V lost 4 bases and J lost 1, with 14 bases in between. The CDR3 loop spans 15 amino acids. The CDR3 DNA follows: TGTGCCAGCAGTTATGTCGGGACTGCATCCTACGAGCAGTACTTC. Encoded protein: CASSYVGTASYEQYF.

The DNA of the CDR3 is TGCAGTGCTAGTTCCGGACTAGCGAGCAACACCGGGGAGCTGTTTTTT. This codes for CSASSGLASNTGELFF. The chain uses TRBV20-1 and TRBJ2-2, with TRBD2 identical over 9 bases. V shed 3 bases and J 2 bases; nucleotides not matched to a gene: 7. Germline V gene sequence: CDR1 DFQATT, CDR2 SNEGSKA (reference sequence). The CDR3 is made up of 16 amino acids.